The 11 T cell receptor beta chains below all came from one sample that was sequenced in a study of neurological immune-mediated disorders. TCRdb analysed the 5' RACE reads with MiXCR anew, one entry per CDR3 protein. The table includes over 65,000 distinct CDR3 sequences, just over 2.5% detected once. Specimen: PBMCs. The receptors derive from a woman aged 30 to 39 with multiple sclerosis.

The table lists this clonotype with many counts. This sequence joins TRBV29-1 and TRBJ1-1; no definite D call. The germline V gene has CDR1 SQVTM and CDR2 ANQGSEA. The CDR3 runs to 12 residues. Deletions cut 7 bases from V and 1 base from J, with 10 bases between. The CDR3 sequence is CSAGESNTEAFF. The CDR3 DNA reads TGCAGCGCCGGAGAATCGAACACTGAAGCTTTCTTT.

In this sample, this clonotype turned up many times. This chain links TRBV18 with TRBJ1-4; the match to TRBD1 covers 9 bases. V lost 3 bases to trimming and J lost 14 bases; unmatched junction nucleotides: 7. Per the germline V gene, CDR1 is KGHSH and CDR2 is LQKENI. The CDR3 totals 13 residues. The CDR3 coding sequence is TGTGCCAGCTCACCCGGACAGGGGATGGGGCTGTTTTTT. Translation gives CASSPGQGMGLFF.

This clonotype was seen ten or more times. This chain connects TRBV7-2 to TRBJ2-1; unclear D gene. Germline V gives CDR1 SGHTA, CDR2 FQGNSA. V lost 5 bases to trimming and J lost 2 bases, with 13 bases between them. The CDR3 is made up of 15 amino acids. The CDR3 here is CASSPSSPTYNEQFF. The CDR3 nucleotides read TGTGCCAGCAGCCCAAGTAGCCCCACCTACAATGAGCAGTTCTTC.

This clonotype was picked up a small number of times. The chain couples TRBV19 to TRBJ2-1; D remains unclear. Deletions cut 5 bases from V and 5 bases from J, with 10 bases between. Per the germline V gene, CDR1 is LNHDA and CDR2 is SQIVND (reference sequence). This CDR3 region has 13 residues. The CDR3 region is CASSLWGDNEQFF. CDR3 sequence (DNA): TGTGCCAGTAGTCTCTGGGGTGACAATGAGCAGTTCTTC.

This clonotype has at least ten counts. The chain joins TRBV9 to TRBJ2-7; D call uncertain. The CDR3 is 13 residues long. CDR1 SGDLS and CDR2 YYNGEE come from the germline V gene. With 3 bases removed from V and 5 bases from J, the gap between germline ends came to 12 bases. The CDR3 DNA reads as TGTGCCAGCAGCGGACCTCCCGTTCACGAGCAGTACTTC. This gives the protein CASSGPPVHEQYF.

This clonotype was seen ten or more times. The J gene is TRBJ1-5, the V gene TRBV9; D gene uncertain. CDR3 size: 16 residues. Trimming took off 0 bases at V and 0 bases at J, with 10 bases between the two ends. Per the germline V gene, CDR1 is SGDLS and CDR2 is YYNGEE. The CDR3 coding sequence is TGTGCCAGCAGCGTAGATGAGGGCAATAGCAATCAGCCCCAGCATTTT. Translating gives CASSVDEGNSNQPQHF.

This clonotype was detected ten times or more. The chain uses TRBV7-2 and TRBJ2-5; 9 nucleotides line up with TRBD2. CDR1 and CDR2 from the germline V gene are SGHTA and FQGNSA. The length of the CDR3 is 16 residues. Trimming removed 3 bases from V and 4 bases from J; junction bases left unmatched: 9. The CDR3 DNA reads as TGTGCCAGCAGCTTCCCTATAGCGGGAGAGGGAGAGACCCAGTACTTC. Its translation is CASSFPIAGEGETQYF.

This clonotype was seen many times. This rearrangement joins TRBV12-3 or TRBV12-4 to TRBJ1-4; D remains ambiguous. The CDR3 spans 13 residues. V lost 8 bases and J 5 bases, leaving 12 bases between the germline ends. The CDR3 DNA follows: TGTGCCAGCTTGGAAAATGGGAATGAAAAACTGTTTTTT. This gives the protein CASLENGNEKLFF.

This clonotype was detected many times. This chain joins TRBV5-1 and TRBJ2-7; a weak D match, TRBD2 (6 bases). From germline, CDR1 is SGHRS and CDR2 YFSETQ. The CDR3 length is 16 residues. The V end lost 2 bases, the J end lost 3 bases, and 18 bases lay between the germline ends. DNA of the CDR3: TGCGCCAGCAGCTTAAGATTAGCGGAGTGGGACTACGAGCAGTACTTC. Translating gives CASSLRLAEWDYEQYF.

This clonotype was seen repeatedly, ten times or more. This chain uses TRBV6-5 with TRBJ2-3; D unclear. Looked up from germline, CDR1 is MNHEY and CDR2 is SVGAGI. Trimming removed 1 base at V and 0 bases at J, with 8 bases between. The CDR3 loop spans 15 amino acids. The CDR3 DNA reads as TGTGCCAGCAGTTACTTACCCCCTAGCACAGATACGCAGTATTTT. Translated: CASSYLPPSTDTQYF.

In this sample, this clonotype turned up a few times. Just one base apart from a much larger clone, this may be a read error. This chain links TRBV7-6 with TRBJ2-2, with 10 bases fitting TRBD2. This CDR3 spans 16 amino acids. Per the germline V gene, CDR1 is SGHVS and CDR2 is FNYEAQ. With 8 bases clipped from V and 6 bases from J, the junction kept 12 bases outside the gene matches. CDR3 sequence: CASGSDLAGAAGELFF. The CDR3 nucleotides read TGTGCCAGCGGATCGGATCTAGCGGGAGCCGCCGGGGAGCTGTTTTTT.